This T cell receptor (beta chain) was recorded in a study of cytomegalovirus exposure and HLA in healthy donors. Per the germline V gene, CDR1 is SSHAT and CDR2 is FNYEAQ (reference sequence). This CDR3 contains 15 residues. This clone was seen more than once but under ten times. Relative to the germline gene, one junction end is altered; a read error may explain this. 60 Vbeta and 13 Jbeta primers were used in PCR. Clones were read by immunoSEQ multiplex PCR, and TCRdb kept only the in-frame ones, dropping some. The sample includes approximately 110,000 clones, around 78% of them seen just once. The TCR comes from a man between 40 and 49 years old in good health and CMV-seronegative. This chain links TRBV7-7 with TRBJ2-3; the match to TRBD2 covers 8 bases. Source material: PBMCs. CDR3 sequence (DNA): TGTGCTAGCAGCCCGACGGGGGGGCAGACAGATACGCAGTATTTT. Residues: CASSPTGGQTDTQYF.